The clone carrying this T cell receptor beta chain occurred once. The sample comes from a study of blood T cell repertoires in COVID-19. Study information: Whether acute or convalescent, the COVID-19 samples came from the United States, Italy and Spain. PBMCs, B-cell-depleted T cells, or T cells provided the cDNA or gDNA that made up the material.

Data came from immunoSEQ multiplex PCR; TCRdb stores just in-frame clones and leaves some out. The sample has approximately 140,000 clones; 80% to 90% are singletons. This CDR3 region has 16 residues. Germline-derived CDR1 and CDR2 are SGHTA and FQGNSA. Losses at the gene ends were 4 bases for V and 2 bases for J; bases not matched to a gene: 5. This sequence was found in a man between 70 and 80 years old with acute or convalescent COVID-19. J is TRBJ2-3 and V is TRBV7-2; 11 bases fit TRBD2. Sequences were obtained from peripheral blood. In DNA, the CDR3 is TGTGCCAGCAGCTCGCGACTAGCGGGGTTCACAGATACGCAGTATTTT. Translation gives CASSSRLAGFTDTQYF.